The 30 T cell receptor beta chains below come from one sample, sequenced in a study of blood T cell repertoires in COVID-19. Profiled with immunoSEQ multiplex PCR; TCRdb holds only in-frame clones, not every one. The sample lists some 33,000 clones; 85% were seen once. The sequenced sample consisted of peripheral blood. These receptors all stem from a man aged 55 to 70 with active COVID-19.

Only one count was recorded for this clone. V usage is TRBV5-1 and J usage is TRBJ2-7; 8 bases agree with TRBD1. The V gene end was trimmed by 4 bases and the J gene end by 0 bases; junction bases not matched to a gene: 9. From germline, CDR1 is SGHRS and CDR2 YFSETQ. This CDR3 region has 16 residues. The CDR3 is CASSEDRGRSSYEQYF. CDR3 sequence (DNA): TGCGCCAGCAGCGAAGACAGGGGCCGAAGCTCCTACGAGCAGTACTTC.

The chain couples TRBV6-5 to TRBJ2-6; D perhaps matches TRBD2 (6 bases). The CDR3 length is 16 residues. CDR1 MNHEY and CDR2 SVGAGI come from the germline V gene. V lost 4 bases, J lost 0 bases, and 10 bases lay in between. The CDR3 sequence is CASSWEDSSGANVLTF. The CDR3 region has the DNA TGTGCCAGCAGTTGGGAGGATTCCTCTGGGGCCAACGTCCTGACTTTC.

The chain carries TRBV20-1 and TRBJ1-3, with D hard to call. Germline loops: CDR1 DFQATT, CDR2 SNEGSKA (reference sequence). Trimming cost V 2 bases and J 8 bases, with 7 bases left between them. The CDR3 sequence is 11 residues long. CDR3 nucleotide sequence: TGCAGTGCTAGATTCTCGGACACCATATATTTT. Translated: CSARFSDTIYF.

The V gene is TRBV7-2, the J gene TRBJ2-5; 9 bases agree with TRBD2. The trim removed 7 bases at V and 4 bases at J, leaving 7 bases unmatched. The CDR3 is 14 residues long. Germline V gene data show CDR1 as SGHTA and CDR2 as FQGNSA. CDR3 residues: CASKNSGSGETQYF. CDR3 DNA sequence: TGTGCCAGCAAAAATAGCGGGAGTGGAGAGACCCAGTACTTC.

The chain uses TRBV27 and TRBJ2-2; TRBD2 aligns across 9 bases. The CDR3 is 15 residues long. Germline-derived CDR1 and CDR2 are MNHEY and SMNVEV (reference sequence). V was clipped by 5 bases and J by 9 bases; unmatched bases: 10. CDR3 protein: CASSLWTSVPRELFF. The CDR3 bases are TGTGCCAGCAGTCTATGGACTAGCGTGCCAAGGGAGCTGTTTTTT.

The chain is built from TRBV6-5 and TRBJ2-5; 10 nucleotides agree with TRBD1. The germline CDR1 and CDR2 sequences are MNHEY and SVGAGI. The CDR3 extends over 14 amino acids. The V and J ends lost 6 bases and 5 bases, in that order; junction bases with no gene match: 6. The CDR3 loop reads CASRRTGGAETQYF. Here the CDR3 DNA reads TGTGCCAGCAGAAGGACAGGGGGGGCGGAGACCCAGTACTTC.

The CDR3 sequence: CASSPPGLAGNNEQFF. CDR3 nucleotides: TGTGCCAGCAGCCCTCCTGGACTAGCGGGTAACAATGAGCAGTTCTTC. The V gene is TRBV9, the J gene TRBJ2-1, with 11 bases aligning to TRBD2. Germline lookup yields CDR1 SGDLS and CDR2 YYNGEE. The CDR3 length is 16 residues. With V trimmed by 4 bases and J by 5 bases, 8 bases remained unmatched.

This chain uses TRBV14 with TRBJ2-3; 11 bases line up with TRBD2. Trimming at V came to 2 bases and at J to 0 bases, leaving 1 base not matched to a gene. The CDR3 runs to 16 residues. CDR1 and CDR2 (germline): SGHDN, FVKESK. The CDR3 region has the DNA TGTGCCAGCAGCCAACGGACTAGCGGGAGCACAGATACGCAGTATTTT. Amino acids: CASSQRTSGSTDTQYF.

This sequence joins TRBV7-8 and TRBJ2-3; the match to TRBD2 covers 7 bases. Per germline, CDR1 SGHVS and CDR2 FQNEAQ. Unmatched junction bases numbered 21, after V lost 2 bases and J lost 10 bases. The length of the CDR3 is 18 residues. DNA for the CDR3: TGTGCCAGCAGCTTACGTCAGCTAGCGGACTGGCCACAGATCGCGCAGTATTTT. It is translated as CASSLRQLADWPQIAQYF.

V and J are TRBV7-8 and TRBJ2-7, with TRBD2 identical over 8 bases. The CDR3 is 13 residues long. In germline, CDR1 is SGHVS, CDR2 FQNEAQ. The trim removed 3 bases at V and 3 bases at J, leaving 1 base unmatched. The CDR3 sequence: CASSLGLDYEQYV. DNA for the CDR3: TGTGCCAGCAGCTTGGGACTAGACTACGAGCAGTACGTC.

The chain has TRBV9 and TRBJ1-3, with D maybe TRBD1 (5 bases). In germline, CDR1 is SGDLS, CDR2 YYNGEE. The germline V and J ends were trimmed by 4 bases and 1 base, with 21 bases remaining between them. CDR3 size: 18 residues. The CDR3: CASSLRWGGYKSGNTIYF. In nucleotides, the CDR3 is TGTGCCAGCAGCTTAAGATGGGGGGGATATAAGTCTGGAAACACCATATATTTT.

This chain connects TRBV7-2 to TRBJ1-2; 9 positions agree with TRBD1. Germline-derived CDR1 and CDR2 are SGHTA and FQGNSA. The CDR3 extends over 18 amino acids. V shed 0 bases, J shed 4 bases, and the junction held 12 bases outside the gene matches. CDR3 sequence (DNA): TGTGCCAGCAGCTTAGCTAGGGGACAGGGCGGTCCGGGCTATGGCTACACCTTC. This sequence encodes CASSLARGQGGPGYGYTF.

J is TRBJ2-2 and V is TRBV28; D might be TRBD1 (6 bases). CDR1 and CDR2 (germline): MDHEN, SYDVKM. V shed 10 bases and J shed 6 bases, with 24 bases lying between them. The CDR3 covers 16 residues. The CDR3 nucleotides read TGTGCCACCATCAGTCCCGGGACAAGCAGGGCCGGGGAGCTGTTTTTT. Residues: CATISPGTSRAGELFF.

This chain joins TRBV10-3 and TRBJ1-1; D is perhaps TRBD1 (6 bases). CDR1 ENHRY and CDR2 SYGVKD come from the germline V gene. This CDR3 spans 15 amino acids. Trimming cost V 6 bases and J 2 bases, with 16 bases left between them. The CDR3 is CAIRRAGTQNTEAFF. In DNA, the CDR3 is TGTGCCATCAGGAGGGCCGGGACACAAAACACTGAAGCTTTCTTT.

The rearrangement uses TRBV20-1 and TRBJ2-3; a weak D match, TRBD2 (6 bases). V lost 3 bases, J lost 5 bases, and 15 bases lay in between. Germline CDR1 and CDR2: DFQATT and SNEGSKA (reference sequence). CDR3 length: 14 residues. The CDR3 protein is CSASMGGEVDTQYF. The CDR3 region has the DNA TGCAGTGCTAGTATGGGGGGTGAAGTAGATACGCAGTATTTT.

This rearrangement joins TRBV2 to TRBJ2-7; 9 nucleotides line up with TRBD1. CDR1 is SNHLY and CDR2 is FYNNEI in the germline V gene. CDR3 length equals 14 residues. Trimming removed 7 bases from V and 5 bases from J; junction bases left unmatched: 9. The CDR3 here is CASNQGTGINEQYF. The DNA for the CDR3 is TGTGCCAGCAACCAAGGGACAGGGATAAACGAGCAGTACTTC. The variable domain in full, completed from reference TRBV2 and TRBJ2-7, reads EPEVTQTPSHQVTQMGQEVILRCVPISNHLYFYWYRQILGQKVEFLVSFYNNEISEKSEIFDDQFSVERPDGSNFTLKIRSTKLEDSAMYFCASNQGTGINEQYFGPGTRLTVT.

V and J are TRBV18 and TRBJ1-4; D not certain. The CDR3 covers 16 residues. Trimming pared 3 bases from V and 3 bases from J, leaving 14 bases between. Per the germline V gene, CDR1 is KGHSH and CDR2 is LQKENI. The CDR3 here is CASSPAPGRSNEKLFF. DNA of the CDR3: TGTGCCAGCTCACCGGCTCCGGGGAGATCTAATGAAAAACTGTTTTTT. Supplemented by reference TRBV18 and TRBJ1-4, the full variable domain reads NAGVMQNPRHLVRRRGQEARLRCSPMKGHSHVYWYRQLPEEGLKFMVYLQKENIIDESGMPKERFSAEFPKEGPSILRIQQVVRGDSAAYFCASSPAPGRSNEKLFFGSGTQLSVL.

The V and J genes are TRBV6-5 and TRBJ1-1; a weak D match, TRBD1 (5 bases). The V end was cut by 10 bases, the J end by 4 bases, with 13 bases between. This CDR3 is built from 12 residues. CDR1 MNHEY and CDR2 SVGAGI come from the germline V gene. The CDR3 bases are TGTGCCACCTCGACAGTTGGCACTGAAGCTTTCTTT. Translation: CATSTVGTEAFF.

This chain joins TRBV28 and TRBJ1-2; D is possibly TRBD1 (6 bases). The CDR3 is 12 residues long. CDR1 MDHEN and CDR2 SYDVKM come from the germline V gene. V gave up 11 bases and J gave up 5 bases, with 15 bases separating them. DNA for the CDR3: TGTGCCCTCTCCGAGGGGGGGTATGGCTACACCTTC. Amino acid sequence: CALSEGGYGYTF.

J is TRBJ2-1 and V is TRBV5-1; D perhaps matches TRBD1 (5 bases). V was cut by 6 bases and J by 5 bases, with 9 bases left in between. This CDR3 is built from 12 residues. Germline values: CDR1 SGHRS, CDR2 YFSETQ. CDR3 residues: CASTLTDNEQFF. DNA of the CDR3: TGCGCCAGCACGCTGACAGACAATGAGCAGTTCTTC.

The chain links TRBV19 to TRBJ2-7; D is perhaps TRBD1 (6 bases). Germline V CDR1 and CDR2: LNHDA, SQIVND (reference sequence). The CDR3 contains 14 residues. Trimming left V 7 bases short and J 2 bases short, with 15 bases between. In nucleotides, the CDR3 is TGTGCCAGTACCCCGGACAGAGGCGCCTACGAGCAGTACTTC. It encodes CASTPDRGAYEQYF.

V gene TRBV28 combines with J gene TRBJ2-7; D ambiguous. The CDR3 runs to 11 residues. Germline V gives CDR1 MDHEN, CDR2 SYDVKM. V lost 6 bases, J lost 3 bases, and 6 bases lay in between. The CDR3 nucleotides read TGTGCCAGCAGCGGTCTCTACGAGCAGTACTTC. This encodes CASSGLYEQYF.

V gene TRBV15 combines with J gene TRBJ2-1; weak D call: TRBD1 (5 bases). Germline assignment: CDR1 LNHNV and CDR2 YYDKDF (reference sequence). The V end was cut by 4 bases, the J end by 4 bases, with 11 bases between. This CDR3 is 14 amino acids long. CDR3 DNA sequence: TGTGCCACCAGCACCCAGGGCAGATACAATGAGCAGTTCTTC. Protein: CATSTQGRYNEQFF.

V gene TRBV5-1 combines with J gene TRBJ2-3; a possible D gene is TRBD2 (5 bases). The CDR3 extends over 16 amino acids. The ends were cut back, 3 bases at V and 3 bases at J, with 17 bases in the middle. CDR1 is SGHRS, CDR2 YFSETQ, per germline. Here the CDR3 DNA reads TGCGCCAGCAGCTCCCTCAGGAGAGGGAGAACAGATACGCAGTATTTT. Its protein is CASSSLRRGRTDTQYF.

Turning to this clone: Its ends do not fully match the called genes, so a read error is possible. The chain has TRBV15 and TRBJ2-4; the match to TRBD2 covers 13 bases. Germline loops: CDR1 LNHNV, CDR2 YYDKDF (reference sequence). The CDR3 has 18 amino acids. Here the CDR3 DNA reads TGTGCCACCAGCAGGCGACGACCGGGACTAGCGGGGAAAAGCATTCAGTACTTC. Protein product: CATSRRRPGLAGKSIQYF.

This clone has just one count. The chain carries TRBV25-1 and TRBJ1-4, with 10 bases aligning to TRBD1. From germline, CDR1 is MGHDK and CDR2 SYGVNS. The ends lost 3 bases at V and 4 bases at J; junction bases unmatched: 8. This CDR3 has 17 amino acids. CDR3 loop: CASSDLGQGLLNEKLFF. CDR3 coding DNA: TGTGCCAGCAGTGATCTGGGACAGGGGTTACTTAATGAAAAACTGTTTTTT. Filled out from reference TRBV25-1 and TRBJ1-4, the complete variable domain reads EADIYQTPRYLVIGTGKKITLECSQTMGHDKMYWYQQDPGMELHLIHYSYGVNSTEKGDLSSESTVSRIRTEHFPLTLESARPSHTSQYLCASSDLGQGLLNEKLFFGSGTQLSVL.

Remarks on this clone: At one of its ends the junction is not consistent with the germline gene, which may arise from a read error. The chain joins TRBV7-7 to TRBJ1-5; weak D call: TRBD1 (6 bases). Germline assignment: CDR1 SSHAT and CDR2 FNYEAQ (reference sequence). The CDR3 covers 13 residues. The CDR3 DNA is TGTGCTAGCAGCTTAGACAGGAATCAGCCCCAGCATTTT. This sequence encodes CASSLDRNQPQHF.

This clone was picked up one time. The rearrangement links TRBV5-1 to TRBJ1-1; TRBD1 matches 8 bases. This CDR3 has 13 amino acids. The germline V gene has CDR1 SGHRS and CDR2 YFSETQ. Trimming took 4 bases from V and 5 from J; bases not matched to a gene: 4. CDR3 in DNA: TGCGCCAGCAGCGCAGGGGGCGAGACTGAAGCTTTCTTT. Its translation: CASSAGGETEAFF.

The CDR3 nucleotides read TGTGCCACCAGCAGAGATAGGGACAGGGGTTACGAGCAGTACTTC. It yields the protein CATSRDRDRGYEQYF. The chain combines TRBV15 with TRBJ2-7; 10 bases are a match to TRBD1. V lost 0 bases to trimming and J lost 4 bases; unmatched junction nucleotides: 3. The CDR3 sequence is 15 residues long. The V gene's germline CDR1 is LNHNV and CDR2 YYDKDF (reference sequence).

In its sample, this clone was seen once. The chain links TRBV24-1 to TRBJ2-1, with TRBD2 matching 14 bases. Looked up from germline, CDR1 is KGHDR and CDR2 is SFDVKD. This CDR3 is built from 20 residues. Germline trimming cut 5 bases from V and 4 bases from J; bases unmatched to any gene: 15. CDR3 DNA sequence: TGTGCCACCAGTGCCACCGGGACTAGCGGGAGAATAGTGAGGTACAATGAGCAGTTCTTC. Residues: CATSATGTSGRIVRYNEQFF.